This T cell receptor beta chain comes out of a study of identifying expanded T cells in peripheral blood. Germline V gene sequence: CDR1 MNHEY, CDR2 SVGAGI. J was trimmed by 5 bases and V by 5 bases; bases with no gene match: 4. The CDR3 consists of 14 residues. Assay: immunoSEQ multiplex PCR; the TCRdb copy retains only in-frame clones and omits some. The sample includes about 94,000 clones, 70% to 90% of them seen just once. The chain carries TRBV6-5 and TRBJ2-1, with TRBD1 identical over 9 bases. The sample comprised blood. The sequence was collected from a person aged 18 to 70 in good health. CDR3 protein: CASSHRGRNNEQFF. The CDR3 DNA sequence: TGTGCCAGCAGTCACAGGGGGCGGAACAATGAGCAGTTCTTC.